Presented here are 21 T cell receptor beta chains from one specimen sequenced in a study of kidney transplant recipient with SARS-CoV-2 infection. TCRdb processed the reads anew with MiXCR; each CDR3 protein has one entry. Of approximately 240,000 distinct CDR3 sequences in the sample, 29% are singletons; the top ten hold roughly 7%. Sequences were derived from a blood sample, sampled at baseline and between days 110 and 120 from a kidney transplant recipient. Every receptor here comes from a young adult male patient who had COVID-19 and was a kidney transplant recipient. The graft donor may have contributed some T cells.

V usage is TRBV5-1 and J usage is TRBJ1-2; D is unresolved. The CDR3 extends over 16 amino acids. The V end was cut by 7 bases, the J end by 4 bases, with 23 bases between. The germline gives CDR1 SGHRS, CDR2 YFSETQ. CDR3 coding DNA: TGCGCCAGCTTTGTGACATCGGTTCGAAAGACCTATGGCTACACCTTC. This sequence encodes CASFVTSVRKTYGYTF.

This clonotype was seen many times. The V call is TRBV27, the J call TRBJ2-7, with 7 bases that match TRBD1. Germline V gives CDR1 MNHEY, CDR2 SMNVEV (reference sequence). Losses at the gene ends were 6 bases for V and 0 bases for J; bases not matched to a gene: 17. This CDR3 has 18 residues. The CDR3 is CASSLSLPLTGYSYEQYF. The CDR3 coding sequence is TGTGCCAGCAGCCTTAGCCTCCCCCTGACAGGGTACTCCTACGAGCAGTACTTC.

Details on this clonotype: A much more abundant neighbour one base away suggests this may be a read error. The chain carries TRBV9 and TRBJ2-2, with 8 bases identical to TRBD1. The CDR3 totals 16 residues. Germline trimming cut 3 bases from V and 0 bases from J; bases unmatched to any gene: 4. Germline V lookup: CDR1 SGDLS, CDR2 YYNGEE. CDR3 protein: CASSGGTGANTGELFF. As DNA, the CDR3 is TGTGCCAGCAGCGGCGGGACAGGAGCGAACACCGGGGAGCTGTTTTTT.

Regarding this clonotype: This sequence may be a read error, since a much larger clone differs from it by one base. This chain links TRBV5-5 with TRBJ1-2; no clear D. From germline, CDR1 is SGHKS and CDR2 YYEKEE (reference sequence). The V end lost 7 bases, the J end lost 4 bases, and 23 bases lay between the germline ends. This CDR3 region has 16 residues. The CDR3 DNA sequence: TGTGCCAGCGTAGCTCATGTCTCGCGAGAGACCTATGGCTACACCTTC. Its translation: CASVAHVSRETYGYTF.

This clonotype was seen many times. The chain uses TRBV7-9 and TRBJ2-7, with TRBD2 identical over 7 bases. V shed 6 bases and J 0 bases; nucleotides not matched to a gene: 11. This CDR3 is built from 16 residues. Germline V lookup: CDR1 SEHNR, CDR2 FQNEAQ (reference sequence). CDR3 region: CASSPGWGGSSYEQYF. For the CDR3, the DNA is TGTGCCAGCAGTCCCGGTTGGGGGGGGTCCTCCTACGAGCAGTACTTC.

Note on this clonotype: This may stem from a read error, because a much larger clone lies one nucleotide away. The CDR3 DNA follows: TGCGCCAGCAGCCAAGGCCTCCGGGACAGAAAAGAGGCCCAGTACTTC. It translates to CASSQGLRDRKEAQYF. The chain couples TRBV4-1 to TRBJ2-5; 7 bases fit TRBD1. Germline-derived CDR1 and CDR2 are MGHRA and YSYEKL. The CDR3 is 16 residues long.

Remarks on this clonotype: Sequence at one end of the junction differs from germline and may be a read error. This chain uses TRBV4-2 with TRBJ2-1; 8 bases align to TRBD2. Germline-derived CDR1 and CDR2 are LGHNA and YNFKEQ. The CDR3 totals 16 residues. This chain's CDR3 is CTSSQDASGPYNEQFF. The CDR3 coding sequence is TGTACCAGCAGCCAAGATGCTAGCGGGCCCTACAATGAGCAGTTCTTC.

Comments on this clonotype: Just one base apart from a much larger clone, this may be a read error. V gene TRBV3-1 combines with J gene TRBJ2-2; D is unclear. Trimming stripped 5 bases from V and 5 bases from J, with 24 bases between. The germline V gene has CDR1 LGHDT and CDR2 YNNKEL (reference sequence). The CDR3 loop spans 18 amino acids. The CDR3 DNA is TGTGCCAGCAGCGGCATTGGTCCCACTTCAGGCTTGACCGGGGAGCTGTTTTTT. Its translation is CASSGIGPTSGLTGELFF.

At least ten counts were recorded for this clonotype. The chain couples TRBV24-1 to TRBJ2-2; 7 bases are a match to TRBD1. Germline V gene sequence: CDR1 KGHDR, CDR2 SFDVKD. The CDR3 length is 14 residues. Germline trimming cut 10 bases from V and 3 bases from J; bases unmatched to any gene: 7. This chain's CDR3 is CATRGTADTGELFF. CDR3 DNA: TGTGCCACAAGAGGGACAGCGGACACCGGGGAGCTGTTTTTT.

This clonotype was picked up a small number of times. V usage is TRBV24-1 and J usage is TRBJ2-1; weak D call: TRBD2 (5 bases). Trimming removed 4 bases at V and 9 bases at J, with 12 bases between. The CDR3 runs 13 residues. The germline CDR1 and CDR2 sequences are KGHDR and SFDVKD. This CDR3 reads CATSDPNRGEQFF. The CDR3 coding sequence is TGTGCCACCAGTGACCCAAATCGGGGTGAGCAGTTCTTC.

Ten or more counts support this clonotype. The chain is built from TRBV6-8 and TRBJ1-2; no reliable D call. V dropped 5 bases and J dropped 4 bases, with 23 bases sitting between them. The CDR3 extends over 17 amino acids. The V gene's germline CDR1 is MNHGY and CDR2 SAAAGT. In nucleotides, the CDR3 is TGTGCCAGCAGTGACGATCGACGCTCTAGAAAGACCTATGGCTACACCTTC. Translation: CASSDDRRSRKTYGYTF.

In its sample, this clonotype was seen many times. V and J are TRBV9 and TRBJ2-1; D remains unclear. This CDR3 is 14 amino acids long. V was shortened by 0 bases and J by 5 bases, with 9 bases between the two germline ends. The germline V gene has CDR1 SGDLS and CDR2 YYNGEE. CDR3: CASSVDWANNEQFF. For the CDR3, the DNA is TGTGCCAGCAGCGTAGATTGGGCGAACAATGAGCAGTTCTTC.

The table lists this clonotype with many counts. This rearrangement joins TRBV7-6 to TRBJ2-1; 11 bases line up with TRBD2. The germline V gene has CDR1 SGHVS and CDR2 FNYEAQ. There are 16 residues in the CDR3. Unmatched junction bases numbered 12, after V lost 1 base and J lost 13 bases. The CDR3 is CASSLEGWLAGGLQFF. The CDR3, as DNA: TGTGCCAGCAGCTTAGAGGGATGGCTAGCGGGAGGACTACAGTTCTTC.

The sample holds many counts of this clonotype. This chain uses TRBV28 with TRBJ1-4; possible D gene TRBD1, 5 bases. Trimming removed 6 bases at V and 8 bases at J, with 10 bases between. This CDR3 comprises 12 residues. CDR1 MDHEN and CDR2 SYDVKM come from the germline V gene. The CDR3 region has the DNA TGTGCCAGCAGCCTCAGGGACGAAAAACTGTTTTTT. As protein: CASSLRDEKLFF.

Of note for this clonotype: A much larger clone is a single base away; this may be a read error. This chain uses TRBV16 with TRBJ1-2; unclear D gene. Looked up from germline, CDR1 is KGHSY and CDR2 is FQNENV. The CDR3 length is 17 residues. The CDR3 nucleotides read TGTGCCAGCAGCGTAGTCCGGGTCGTTAGAAAGACCTATGACTACACCTTC. It translates to CASSVVRVVRKTYDYTF.

This clonotype was seen at least ten times. The chain employs TRBV7-9 and TRBJ1-2, with D hard to call. Germline loops: CDR1 SEHNR, CDR2 FQNEAQ (reference sequence). This CDR3 contains 15 residues. V lost 4 bases to trimming and J lost 2 bases, with 14 bases between them. CDR3 loop: CASSSFPEKNYGYTF. DNA of the CDR3: TGTGCCAGCAGCTCTTTTCCTGAGAAAAACTATGGCTACACCTTC.

Ten or more counts support this clonotype. The rearrangement uses TRBV19 and TRBJ1-1; 7 bases map to TRBD1. Germline-derived CDR1 and CDR2 are LNHDA and SQIVND (reference sequence). CDR3 length: 15 amino acids. Unmatched junction bases numbered 12, after V lost 6 bases and J lost 5 bases. CDR3 nucleotide sequence: TGTGCCAGTAGAAAAACCCGACAGGGTCATACTGAAGCTTTCTTT. This gives the protein CASRKTRQGHTEAFF.

As concerns this clonotype: This clone may be a read error of a much larger clone one base away. DNA of the CDR3: TGTGCCAACAACACAAATCAGCCCCAGCATTTT. Protein product: CANNTNQPQHF. The V call is TRBV6-5, the J call TRBJ1-5; no clear D gene. This CDR3 comprises 11 residues. Germline assignment: CDR1 MNHEY and CDR2 SVGAGI. V was cut by 10 bases and J by 4 bases, with 8 bases left in between.

A remark on this clonotype: This clone may be a read error of a much larger clone one base away. The chain combines TRBV3-1 with TRBJ2-7, with D tentatively TRBD1 (6 bases). This CDR3 has 14 residues. Germline values: CDR1 LGHDT, CDR2 YNNKEL (reference sequence). The CDR3 spells CTSSQDYRVGEQYF. The DNA of the CDR3 is TGTACCAGCAGCCAAGATTACAGGGTCGGCGAGCAGTACTTC.

This clonotype was picked up many times. For the CDR3, the DNA is TGTGCCAGCCCCTGGACTGTCTCGCGAAAGACCTATGGCTACACCTTC. Protein: CASPWTVSRKTYGYTF. The chain recombines TRBV5-5 with TRBJ1-2; D is uncertain. This CDR3 comprises 16 residues. V was shortened by 7 bases and J by 4 bases, with 23 bases between the two germline ends. The V gene's germline CDR1 is SGHKS and CDR2 YYEKEE (reference sequence).

This clonotype turned up a few times. With a much larger clone just one base away, this may be a read error. The CDR3 end shows no conserved phenylalanine or tryptophan, and so a read error is likely. CDR3 nucleotide sequence: TGTGCCATCAGTGAGCCGGGACAGTTAAACACTGAAGCTTTCCTT. Translated: CAISEPGQLNTEAFL. This chain uses TRBV10-3 with TRBJ1-1, with TRBD1 matching over 7 bases. The V segment lost 2 bases and the J segment 2 bases; nucleotides outside the gene matches: 5. Germline lookup yields CDR1 ENHRY and CDR2 SYGVKD. The CDR3 length is 15 residues.